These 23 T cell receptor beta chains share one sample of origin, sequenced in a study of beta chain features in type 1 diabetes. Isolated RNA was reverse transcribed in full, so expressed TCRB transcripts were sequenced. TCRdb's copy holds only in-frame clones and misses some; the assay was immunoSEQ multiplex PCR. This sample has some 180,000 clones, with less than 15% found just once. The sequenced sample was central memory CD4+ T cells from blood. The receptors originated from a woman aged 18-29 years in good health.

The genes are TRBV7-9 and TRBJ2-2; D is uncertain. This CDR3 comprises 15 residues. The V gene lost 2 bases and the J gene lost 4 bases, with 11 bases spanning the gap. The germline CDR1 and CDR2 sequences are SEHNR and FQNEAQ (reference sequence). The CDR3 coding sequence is TGTGCCAGCAGCTTATCCTCAGGCCCCACCGGGGAGCTGTTTTTT. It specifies CASSLSSGPTGELFF.

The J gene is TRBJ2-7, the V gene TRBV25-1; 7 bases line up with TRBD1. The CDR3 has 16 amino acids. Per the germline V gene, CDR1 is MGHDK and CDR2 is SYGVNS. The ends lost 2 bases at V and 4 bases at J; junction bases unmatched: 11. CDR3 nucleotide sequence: TGTGCCAGCAGTGAAAACGGGGACAGACCACTATACGAGCAGTACTTC. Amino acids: CASSENGDRPLYEQYF.

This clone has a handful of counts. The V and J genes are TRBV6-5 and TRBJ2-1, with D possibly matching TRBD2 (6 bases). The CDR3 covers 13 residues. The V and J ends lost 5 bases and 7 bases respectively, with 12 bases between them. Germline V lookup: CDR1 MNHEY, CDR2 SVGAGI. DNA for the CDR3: TGTGCCAGCAGTACTTACCGGGGGAATGAGCAGTTCTTC. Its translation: CASSTYRGNEQFF.

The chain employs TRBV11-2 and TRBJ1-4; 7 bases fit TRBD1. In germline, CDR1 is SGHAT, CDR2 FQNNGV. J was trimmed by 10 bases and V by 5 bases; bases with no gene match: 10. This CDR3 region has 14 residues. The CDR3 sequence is CASSPGQALGKLFF. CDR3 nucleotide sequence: TGTGCCAGCAGCCCTGGACAGGCCCTTGGAAAACTGTTTTTT.

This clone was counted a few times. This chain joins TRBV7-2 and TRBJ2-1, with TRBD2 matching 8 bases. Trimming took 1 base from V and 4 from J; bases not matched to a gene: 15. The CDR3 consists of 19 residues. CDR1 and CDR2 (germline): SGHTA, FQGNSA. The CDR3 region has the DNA TGTGCCAGCAGCTTAGGAGGAGCGGGAGTCCGTTCCCCTTACAATGAGCAGTTCTTC. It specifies CASSLGGAGVRSPYNEQFF.

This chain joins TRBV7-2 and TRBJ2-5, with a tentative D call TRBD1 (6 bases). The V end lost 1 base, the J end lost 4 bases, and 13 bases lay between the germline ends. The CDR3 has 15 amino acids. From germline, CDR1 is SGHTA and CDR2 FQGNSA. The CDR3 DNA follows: TGTGCCAGCAGCTTAGTTTTTGGGGGCCGAGAGACCCAGTACTTC. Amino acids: CASSLVFGGRETQYF.

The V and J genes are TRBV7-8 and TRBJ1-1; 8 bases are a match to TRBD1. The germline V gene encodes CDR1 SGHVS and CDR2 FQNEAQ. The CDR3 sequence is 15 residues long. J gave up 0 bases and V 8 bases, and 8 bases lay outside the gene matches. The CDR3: CASGGRTGLNTEAFF. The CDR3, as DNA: TGTGCCAGCGGAGGGCGGACAGGGTTGAACACTGAAGCTTTCTTT.

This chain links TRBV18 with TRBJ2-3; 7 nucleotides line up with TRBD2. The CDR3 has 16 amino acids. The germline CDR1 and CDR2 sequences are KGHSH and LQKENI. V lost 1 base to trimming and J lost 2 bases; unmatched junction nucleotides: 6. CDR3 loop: CASSPRPSGITDTQYF. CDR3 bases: TGTGCCAGCTCACCACGGCCTAGCGGCATCACAGATACGCAGTATTTT.

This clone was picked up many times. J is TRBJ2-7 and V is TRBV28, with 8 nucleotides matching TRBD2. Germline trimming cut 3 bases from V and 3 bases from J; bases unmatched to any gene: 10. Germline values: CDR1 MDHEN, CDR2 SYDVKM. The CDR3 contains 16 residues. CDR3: CASSFLRGRTRYEQYF. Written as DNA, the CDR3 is TGTGCCAGCAGTTTTCTGCGCGGGAGGACCCGCTACGAGCAGTACTTC.

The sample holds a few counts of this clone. The CDR3 loop is CASSVGTSGINEQFF. CDR3 coding DNA: TGTGCCAGCAGCGTTGGGACTAGCGGGATCAATGAGCAGTTCTTC. The genes are TRBV9 and TRBJ2-1; TRBD2 aligns across 13 bases. V was pared by 2 bases and J by 6 bases, with 2 bases of the junction left unmatched. CDR3 length: 15 amino acids. From germline, CDR1 is SGDLS and CDR2 YYNGEE.

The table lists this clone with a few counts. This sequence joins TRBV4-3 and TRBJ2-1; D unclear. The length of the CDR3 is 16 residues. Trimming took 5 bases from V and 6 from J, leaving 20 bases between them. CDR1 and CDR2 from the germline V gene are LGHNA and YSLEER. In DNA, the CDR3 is TGCGCCAGCAGCGCTTTTTTGGGCTTCGCATTCAATGAGCAGTTCTTC. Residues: CASSAFLGFAFNEQFF.

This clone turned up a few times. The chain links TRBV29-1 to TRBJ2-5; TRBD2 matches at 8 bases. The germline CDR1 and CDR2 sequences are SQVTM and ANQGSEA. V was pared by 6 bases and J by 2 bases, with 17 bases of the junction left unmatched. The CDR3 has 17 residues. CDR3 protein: CSVTPLVAGIHQETQYF. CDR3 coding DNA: TGCAGCGTCACCCCGTTGGTAGCGGGAATACATCAAGAGACCCAGTACTTC.

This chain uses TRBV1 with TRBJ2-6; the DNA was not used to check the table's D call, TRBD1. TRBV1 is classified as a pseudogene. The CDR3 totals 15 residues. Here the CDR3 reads CTSSQAFSGANVLTF. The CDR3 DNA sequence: TGCACCAGCAGCCAAGCATTCTCTGGGGCCAACGTCCTGACTTTC.

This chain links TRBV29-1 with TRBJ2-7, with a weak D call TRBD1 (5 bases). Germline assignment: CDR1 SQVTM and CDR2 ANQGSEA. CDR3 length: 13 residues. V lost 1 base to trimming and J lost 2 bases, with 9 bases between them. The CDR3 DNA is TGCAGCGTTGAAGGGCAGGGCACCTACGAGCAGTACTTC. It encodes CSVEGQGTYEQYF.

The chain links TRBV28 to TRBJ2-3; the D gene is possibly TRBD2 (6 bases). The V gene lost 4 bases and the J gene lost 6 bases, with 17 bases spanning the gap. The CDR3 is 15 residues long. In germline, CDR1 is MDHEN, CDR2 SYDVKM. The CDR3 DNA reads TGTGCCAGCAGTTCCCCGGCACTAGCAGCGGATACGCAGTATTTT. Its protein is CASSSPALAADTQYF.

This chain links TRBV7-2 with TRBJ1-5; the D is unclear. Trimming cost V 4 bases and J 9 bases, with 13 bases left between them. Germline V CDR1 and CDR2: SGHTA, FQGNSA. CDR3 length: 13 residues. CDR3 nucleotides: TGTGCCAGCAGCTCCGCTAGCCTACGGCCCCAGCATTTT. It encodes CASSSASLRPQHF. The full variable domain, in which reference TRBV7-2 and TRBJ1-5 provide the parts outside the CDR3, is GAGVSQSPSNKVTEKGKDVELRCDPISGHTALYWYRQSLGQGLEFLIYFQGNSAPDKSGLPSDRFSAERTGGSVSTLTIQRTQQEDSAVYLCASSSASLRPQHFGDGTRLSIL.

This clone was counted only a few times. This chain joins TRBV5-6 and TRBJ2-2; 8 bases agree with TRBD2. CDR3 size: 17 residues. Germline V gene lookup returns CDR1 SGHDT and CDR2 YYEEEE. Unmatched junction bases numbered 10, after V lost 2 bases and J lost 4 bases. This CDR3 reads CASSFTGGGYFTGELFF. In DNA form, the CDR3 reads TGTGCCAGCAGCTTTACTGGCGGGGGGTATTTCACCGGGGAGCTGTTTTTT. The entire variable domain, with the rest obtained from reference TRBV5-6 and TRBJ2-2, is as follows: DAGVTQSPTHLIKTRGQQVTLRCSPKSGHDTVSWYQQALGQGPQFIFQYYEEEERQRGNFPDRFSGHQFPNYSSELNVNALLLGDSALYLCASSFTGGGYFTGELFFGEGSRLTVL.

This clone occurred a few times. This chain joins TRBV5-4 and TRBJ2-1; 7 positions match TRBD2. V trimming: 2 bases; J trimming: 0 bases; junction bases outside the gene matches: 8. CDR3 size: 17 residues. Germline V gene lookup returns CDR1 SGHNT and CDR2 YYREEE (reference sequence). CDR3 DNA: TGTGCCAGCAGCTTTGAACCTACGGGGGGCTCCTACAATGAGCAGTTCTTC. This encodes CASSFEPTGGSYNEQFF.

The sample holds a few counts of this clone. The DNA for the CDR3 is TGCAGCGTGGGGGAGGACTATGGCTACACCTTC. It translates to CSVGEDYGYTF. The chain has TRBV29-1 and TRBJ1-2, with TRBD1 as a possible D gene (5 bases). Trimming stripped 6 bases from V and 3 bases from J, with 8 bases between. Germline V gene lookup returns CDR1 SQVTM and CDR2 ANQGSEA. This CDR3 is 11 amino acids long.

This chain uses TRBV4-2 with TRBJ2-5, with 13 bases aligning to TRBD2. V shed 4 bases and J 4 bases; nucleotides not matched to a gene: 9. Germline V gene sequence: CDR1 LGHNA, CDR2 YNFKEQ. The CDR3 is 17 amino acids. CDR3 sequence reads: CASSPRLAGGHGETQYF. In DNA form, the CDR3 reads TGTGCCAGCAGCCCCCGACTAGCGGGAGGCCATGGAGAGACCCAGTACTTC.

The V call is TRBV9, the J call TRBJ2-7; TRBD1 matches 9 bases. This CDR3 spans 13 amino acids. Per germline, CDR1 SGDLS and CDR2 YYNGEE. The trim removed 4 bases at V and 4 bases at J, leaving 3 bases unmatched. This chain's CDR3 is CASSTGTGYEQYF. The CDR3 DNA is TGTGCCAGCAGCACAGGGACAGGGTACGAGCAGTACTTC.

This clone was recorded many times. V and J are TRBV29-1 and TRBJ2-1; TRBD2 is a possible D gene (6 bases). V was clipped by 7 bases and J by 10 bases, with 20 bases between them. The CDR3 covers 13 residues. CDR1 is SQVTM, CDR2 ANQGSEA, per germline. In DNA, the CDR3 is TGCAGCGCTGAGGGACTTGCCTGGGCGGAGCAGTTCTTC. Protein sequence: CSAEGLAWAEQFF.

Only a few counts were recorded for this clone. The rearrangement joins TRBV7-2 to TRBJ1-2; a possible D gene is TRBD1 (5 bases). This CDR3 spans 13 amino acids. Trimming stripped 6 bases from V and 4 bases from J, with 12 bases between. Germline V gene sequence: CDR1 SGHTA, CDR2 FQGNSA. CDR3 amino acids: CASSRGSSYGYTF. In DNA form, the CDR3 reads TGTGCCAGCAGTCGGGGGAGTTCCTATGGCTACACCTTC. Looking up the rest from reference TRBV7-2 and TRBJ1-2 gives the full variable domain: GAGVSQSPSNKVTEKGKDVELRCDPISGHTALYWYRQSLGQGLEFLIYFQGNSAPDKSGLPSDRFSAERTGGSVSTLTIQRTQQEDSAVYLCASSRGSSYGYTFGSGTRLTVV.